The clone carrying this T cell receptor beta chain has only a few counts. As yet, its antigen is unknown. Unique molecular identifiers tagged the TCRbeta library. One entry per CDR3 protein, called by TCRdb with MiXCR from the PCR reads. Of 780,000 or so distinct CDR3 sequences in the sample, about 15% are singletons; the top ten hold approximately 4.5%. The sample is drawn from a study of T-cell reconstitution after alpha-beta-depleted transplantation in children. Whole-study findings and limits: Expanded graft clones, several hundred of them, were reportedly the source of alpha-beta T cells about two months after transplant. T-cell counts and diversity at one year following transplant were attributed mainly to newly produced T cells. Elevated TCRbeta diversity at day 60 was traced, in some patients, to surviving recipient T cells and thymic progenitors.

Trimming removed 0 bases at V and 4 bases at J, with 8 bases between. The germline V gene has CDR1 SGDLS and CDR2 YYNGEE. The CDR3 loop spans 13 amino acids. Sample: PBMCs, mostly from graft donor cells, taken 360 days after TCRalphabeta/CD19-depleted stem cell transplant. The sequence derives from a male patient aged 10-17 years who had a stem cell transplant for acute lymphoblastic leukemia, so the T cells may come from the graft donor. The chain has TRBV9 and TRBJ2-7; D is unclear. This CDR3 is CASSVGFRYEQYF. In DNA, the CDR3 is TGTGCCAGCAGCGTAGGATTTAGGTACGAGCAGTACTTC.